These 19 T cell receptor beta chains came from one sample sequenced in a study of shared clonotypes between healthy human individuals. The table came from immunoSEQ multiplex PCR; TCRdb's copy has only in-frame clones and leaves some out. Of some 2.4 million clones listed, 80% to 95% are singletons. The sample consisted of naive CD4+ T cells from PBMCs. Subset here: CD45RA+ positively selected. The receptors originated from a man aged 18 to 29 in good health. Some clones in this sample may be carry-over from other donors' samples.

V usage is TRBV6-1 and J usage is TRBJ1-5, with D possibly being TRBD1 (6 bases). This CDR3 region has 13 residues. The germline V gene encodes CDR1 MNHNS and CDR2 SASEGT. V dropped 7 bases and J dropped 9 bases, with 16 bases sitting between them. As DNA, the CDR3 is TGTGCCAGCACCACGGGACATTTTGGGCCCCAGCATTTT. The encoded protein is CASTTGHFGPQHF.

This clone showed up just once. V is TRBV2 and J is TRBJ2-3; 7 bases are shared with TRBD1. The germline CDR1 and CDR2 sequences are SNHLY and FYNNEI. Trimming cost V 2 bases and J 1 base; bases outside gene matches: 3. The CDR3 loop spans 15 amino acids. CDR3 residues: CASSERGLRTDTQYF. The CDR3 DNA reads as TGTGCCAGCAGTGAAAGGGGGCTACGCACAGATACGCAGTATTTT.

The V and J genes are TRBV29-1 and TRBJ2-3; TRBD2 agrees at 9 bases. Germline loops: CDR1 SQVTM, CDR2 ANQGSEA. CDR3 length: 16 amino acids. Trimming removed 1 base from V and 1 base from J; junction bases left unmatched: 6. The CDR3 DNA sequence: TGCAGCGTTGAAGCTCTAGCGGGACCCCGCACAGATACGCAGTATTTT. It yields the protein CSVEALAGPRTDTQYF.

Note on this clone: This is likely a read error, given that the CDR3 carries no conserved phenylalanine or tryptophan at its end. The genes are TRBV29-1 and TRBJ1-2; tentatively, D is TRBD1 (6 bases). This CDR3 contains 14 residues. In germline, CDR1 is SQVTM, CDR2 ANQGSEA. Trimming took 5 bases from V and 5 from J, leaving 18 bases between them. CDR3 residues: CSVYRAGAGYGYTL. The CDR3 DNA follows: TGCAGCGTTTACCGAGCAGGGGCTGGGTATGGCTACACCCTC.

Remarks on this clone: Distinct nucleotide sequences in the sample also encode this CDR3. The chain joins TRBV28 to TRBJ2-7; 10 bases line up with TRBD1. The J segment lost 0 bases and the V segment lost 6 bases, leaving 2 bases of the junction unmatched. The CDR3 totals 14 residues. Germline CDR1 reads MDHEN; CDR2 reads SYDVKM. The CDR3 coding sequence is TGTGCCAGCAGGAGGACAGGGGGCTCCTACGAGCAGTACTTC. Amino acids: CASRRTGGSYEQYF.

The chain joins TRBV25-1 to TRBJ1-1; tentatively, D is TRBD1 (5 bases). The CDR3 sequence is 13 residues long. The germline gives CDR1 MGHDK, CDR2 SYGVNS. Trimming took off 10 bases at V and 4 bases at J, with 16 bases between the two ends. This CDR3 reads CATRPTGSTEAFF. As DNA, the CDR3 is TGTGCCACCAGACCTACAGGTTCCACTGAAGCTTTCTTT.

The chain has TRBV5-1 and TRBJ1-4; 10 bases align to TRBD1. The germline V gene has CDR1 SGHRS and CDR2 YFSETQ. The length of the CDR3 is 14 residues. J gave up 7 bases and V 5 bases, and 5 bases lay outside the gene matches. CDR3 sequence: CASRTGTGVEKLFF. CDR3 DNA: TGCGCCAGCAGGACCGGGACAGGGGTTGAAAAACTGTTTTTT. Based on the CDR3 plus reference TRBV5-1 and TRBJ1-4, the full variable domain is KAGVTQTPRYLIKTRGQQVTLSCSPISGHRSVSWYQQTPGQGLQFLFEYFSETQRNKGNFPGRFSGRQFSNSRSEMNVSTLELGDSALYLCASRTGTGVEKLFFGSGTQLSVL.

This clone was found once. V is TRBV18 and J is TRBJ1-5; perhaps TRBD1 as D (6 bases). The V end lost 3 bases, the J end lost 2 bases, and 14 bases lay between the germline ends. The germline V gene has CDR1 KGHSH and CDR2 LQKENI. This CDR3 comprises 16 residues. The CDR3 protein is CASSPIRGIGNQPQHF. CDR3 coding DNA: TGTGCCAGCTCACCGATAAGGGGGATCGGCAATCAGCCCCAGCATTTT.

For this clone: Other DNA sequences in this specimen translate into the identical CDR3. The chain couples TRBV28 to TRBJ1-2; weak D call: TRBD1 (5 bases). CDR3 length equals 13 residues. CDR1 is MDHEN, CDR2 SYDVKM, per germline. The V gene lost 3 bases and the J gene lost 7 bases, with 12 bases spanning the gap. The CDR3 is CASSLTGGGGYTF. CDR3 nucleotide sequence: TGTGCCAGCAGTTTGACGGGGGGAGGTGGCTACACCTTC.

This chain links TRBV5-1 with TRBJ2-1, with D possibly TRBD1 on 8 matching bases. V dropped 6 bases and J dropped 0 bases, with 22 bases sitting between them. CDR3 length: 18 amino acids. Germline CDR1 SGHRS, CDR2 YFSETQ. CDR3 residues: CASIQGAHAGDSYNEQFF. CDR3 nucleotide sequence: TGCGCCAGCATTCAGGGGGCGCATGCGGGGGACTCCTACAATGAGCAGTTCTTC.

This sequence joins TRBV7-2 and TRBJ2-1; TRBD2 agrees at 7 bases. In germline, CDR1 is SGHTA, CDR2 FQGNSA. Germline trimming cut 3 bases from V and 1 base from J; bases unmatched to any gene: 3. The CDR3 is 15 residues long. CDR3 protein: CASSLERGSYNEQFF. The CDR3 DNA sequence: TGTGCCAGCAGCTTGGAGCGGGGTTCCTACAATGAGCAGTTCTTC.

The J gene is TRBJ1-2, the V gene TRBV2; 8 bases map to TRBD1. Germline V gene lookup returns CDR1 SNHLY and CDR2 FYNNEI. The CDR3 covers 16 residues. J was trimmed by 1 base and V by 3 bases; bases with no gene match: 7. Here the CDR3 DNA reads TGTGCCAGCAGTGAGCCTTACAGGGGGGATAACTATGGCTACACCTTC. Translation: CASSEPYRGDNYGYTF.

The rearrangement uses TRBV2 and TRBJ2-2; D is perhaps TRBD1 or TRBD2 (5 bases each). Germline values: CDR1 SNHLY, CDR2 FYNNEI. The CDR3 extends over 14 amino acids. Trimming removed 6 bases from V and 4 bases from J, with 12 bases in between. CDR3 nucleotides: TGTGCCAGCAGGGGGGACCTAACCACCGGGGAGCTGTTTTTT. Translated: CASRGDLTTGELFF. Filled out from reference TRBV2 and TRBJ2-2, the complete variable domain reads EPEVTQTPSHQVTQMGQEVILRCVPISNHLYFYWYRQILGQKVEFLVSFYNNEISEKSEIFDDQFSVERPDGSNFTLKIRSTKLEDSAMYFCASRGDLTTGELFFGEGSRLTVL.

The chain uses TRBV15 and TRBJ1-2; 9 positions agree with TRBD1. Germline assignment: CDR1 LNHNV and CDR2 YYDKDF (reference sequence). V lost 5 bases, J lost 3 bases, and 4 bases stayed unmatched. The CDR3 is 14 residues long. This CDR3 reads CATSRGQGYYGYTF. The CDR3 DNA reads as TGTGCCACCAGCCGAGGACAGGGGTACTATGGCTACACCTTC.

The chain recombines TRBV5-4 with TRBJ2-1; 14 nucleotides line up with TRBD2. Trimming removed 4 bases from V and 6 bases from J; junction bases left unmatched: 15. The CDR3 has 19 residues. CDR1 is SGHNT, CDR2 YYREEE, per germline (reference sequence). The CDR3 DNA follows: TGTGCCAGCAGCCCCCAACCCGGGACTAGCGGGAGATTGATCAATGAGCAGTTCTTC. As protein: CASSPQPGTSGRLINEQFF.

The rearrangement uses TRBV7-2 and TRBJ1-4, with no clear D. Germline-derived CDR1 and CDR2 are SGHTA and FQGNSA. This CDR3 has 13 amino acids. The V gene lost 4 bases and the J gene lost 3 bases, with 6 bases spanning the gap. CDR3 nucleotides: TGTGCCAGCAGCTCTGGCCCTAATGAAAAACTGTTTTTT. Its protein is CASSSGPNEKLFF.

As for this clone: Distinct nucleotide sequences in the sample also encode this CDR3. V is TRBV30 and J is TRBJ2-2; unclear D gene. This CDR3 is 12 amino acids long. V lost 1 base to trimming and J lost 3 bases, with 3 bases between them. Germline CDR1 is GTSNPN and CDR2 is SVGIG (reference sequence). CDR3 sequence reads: CAWSAYTGELFF. The CDR3 bases are TGTGCCTGGAGTGCTTACACCGGGGAGCTGTTTTTT. Full variable domain (outside the CDR3, taken from reference TRBV30 and TRBJ2-2): SQTIHQWPATLVQPVGSPLSLECTVEGTSNPNLYWYRQAAGRGLQLLFYSVGIGQISSEVPQNLSASRPQDRQFILSSKKLLLSDSGFYLCAWSAYTGELFFGEGSRLTVL.

The rearrangement joins TRBV4-3 to TRBJ1-2; unclear D gene. V was clipped by 6 bases and J by 6 bases, with 17 bases between them. The CDR3 length is 14 residues. The germline V gene has CDR1 LGHNA and CDR2 YSLEER. CDR3 in amino acids: CASRWKGSRDGYTF. The CDR3 DNA is TGCGCCAGCAGGTGGAAAGGTTCTAGGGATGGCTACACCTTC.

The CDR3, as DNA: TGCAGCGTCATCCGGATACAAGAGACCCAGTACTTC. As protein: CSVIRIQETQYF. The chain employs TRBV29-1 and TRBJ2-5; D gene unclear. The CDR3 length is 12 residues. The V gene lost 6 bases and the J gene lost 2 bases, with 10 bases spanning the gap. Germline-derived CDR1 and CDR2 are SQVTM and ANQGSEA.